The rows below give T cell receptor beta chains drawn from one sample of a study of cytomegalovirus exposure and HLA in healthy donors. The assay was immunoSEQ multiplex PCR, and TCRdb's table has in-frame clones only and misses some. The top ten hold approximately 2.9% of the sample, which has a few hundred thousand clones, roughly 80% seen once. Sequenced: PBMCs. The receptors were gathered from a man aged 25 to 40 in good health and CMV-seronegative. Both conserved end residues are part of each CDR3. Each record gives: D gene, V gene, clone size, J gene, CDR3 length, CDR3 DNA, CDR3 protein. A D gene is named only where the DNA matches it firmly. Clone size, where shown, is once, few, many, or a class for clones that have expanded.

.	TRBV2	.	TRBJ1-5	14	TGTGCCAGCAGACCAAGCGGGGGCAATCAGCCCCAGCATTTT	CASRPSGGNQPQHF
.	TRBV18	.	TRBJ2-6	16	TGTGCCAGCTCAAGCTTAGAAGCCTCTGGGGCCAACGTCCTGACTTTC	CASSSLEASGANVLTF
.	TRBV2	few	TRBJ1-1	13	TGTGCCAGCTCCGTTGAGGGGAGGACTGAAGCTTTCTTT	CASSVEGRTEAFF
TRBD1	TRBV27	.	TRBJ2-3	15	TGTGCCAGCAGGCCACTCGGGACAGGATCGATTACGCAGTATTTT	CASRPLGTGSITQYF
.	TRBV13	.	TRBJ1-2	15	TGTGCCAGCAGCTTGCGGTCTCGCCCTAACTATGGCTACACCTTC	CASSLRSRPNYGYTF
.	TRBV5-1	.	TRBJ2-2	16	TGCGCCAGCAGCCACGTAGCCGGGGTGAACACCGGGGAGCTGTTTTTT	CASSHVAGVNTGELFF
TRBD1	TRBV19	.	TRBJ1-5	17	TGTGCCAGTAGTATAGATCTGGGGACAGGGGCCATTAAGCCCCAGCATTTT	CASSIDLGTGAIKPQHF
.	TRBV28	.	TRBJ1-2	17	TGTGCCAGCAGTTCCGACGTAGTATTGGGTCCTAGTTACGGCTACACCTTC	CASSSDVVLGPSYGYTF
.	TRBV7-8	.	TRBJ1-5	14	TGTGCCAGCAGCGCAGACCACAGAAATCAGCCCCAGCATTTT	CASSADHRNQPQHF
TRBD1	TRBV6-5	.	TRBJ1-6	15	TGTGCCAGCACCTTAGATGCAGGGGGCTGGTCACCCCTCCACTTT	CASTLDAGGWSPLHF
TRBD1	TRBV5-4	.	TRBJ2-4	16	TGTGCCAGCAGCAAAGGGAACAGGGGGAGAGTGGACATTCAGTACTTC	CASSKGNRGRVDIQYF
.	TRBV10-3	few	TRBJ1-1	13	TGTGCCATCAGTGAGGTGCGGATCTCTGAAGCTTTCTTT	CAISEVRISEAFF
.	TRBV6-1	.	TRBJ2-1	13	TGTGCCAGCAGTCAGGGGCTGGGGAATGAGCAGTTCTTC	CASSQGLGNEQFF
TRBD1	TRBV5-1	.	TRBJ2-7	15	TGCGCCAGCAGCATGGACAGGGGCGCATCCTACGAGCAGTACTTC	CASSMDRGASYEQYF
.	TRBV6-5	.	TRBJ2-7	13	TGTGCCAGCAGTTTAGGGGGGGCCTGCGAGCAGTACTTC	CASSLGGACEQYF
TRBD2	TRBV5-1	once	TRBJ2-1	15	TGCGCCAGCAGCTTGGCGGGGGGGCTTTACAATGAGCAGTTCTTC	CASSLAGGLYNEQFF
.	TRBV5-1	once	TRBJ2-6	17	TGCGCCAGCAGCCAGAACAGGGAAAGCTCTGGGGCCAACGTCCTGACTTTC	CASSQNRESSGANVLTF
TRBD1	TRBV2	few	TRBJ1-4	16	TGTGCCAGCAGTGCCCCCCTGGGACAGGGAGACGAAAAACTGTTTTTT	CASSAPLGQGDEKLFF
.	TRBV9	.	TRBJ1-1	13	TGTGCCAGCAGCGCCACAGGGAACACTGAAGCTTTCTTT	CASSATGNTEAFF
TRBD1	TRBV2	.	TRBJ1-2	16	TGTGCCAGCAGTGAACGTGGACAGGGGCCCCTCTATGGCTACACCTTC	CASSERGQGPLYGYTF
TRBD1	TRBV5-4	.	TRBJ1-2	15	TGTGCCAGCAGCTCCCGACAGGGGGGGATCTATGGCTACACCTTC	CASSSRQGGIYGYTF
TRBD1	TRBV7-6	once	TRBJ2-2	16	TGTGCCAGAAGCTCATGGGTGGCAGGGGGCACCGGGGAGCTGTTTTTT	CARSSWVAGGTGELFF
.	TRBV25-1	.	TRBJ1-2	13	TGTGCCAGCAGTCCCAGGGCCTACTATGGCTACACCTTC	CASSPRAYYGYTF
.	TRBV6-4	.	TRBJ1-4	15	TGTGCCAGCAGTGACTCTAAGGGCCCCGCGGGAAAACTGTTTTTT	CASSDSKGPAGKLFF
.	TRBV5-1	once	TRBJ1-5	15	TGCGCCAGCAGCCTGCTTTCAGGGGGCAATCAGCCCCAGCATTTT	CASSLLSGGNQPQHF
TRBD1	TRBV7-2	.	TRBJ2-7	14	TGTGCCAGCAGCCCGACCGGGACAGGGGGAAGGGAGTACTTC	CASSPTGTGGREYF
.	TRBV6-5	.	TRBJ2-1	10	TGTGCCAGCGGTCAGGATGAGCAGTTCTTC	CASGQDEQFF
.	TRBV27	.	TRBJ1-5	16	TGTGCCAGCAGTTTATCAGGGGGTATAGGTGATCAGCCCCAGCATTTT	CASSLSGGIGDQPQHF
TRBD2	TRBV4-1	.	TRBJ2-4	18	TGCGCCAGCAGCCAAGTAGGCGGGGGGGTTCTAGCCAAAAACATTCAGTACTTC	CASSQVGGGVLAKNIQYF
.	TRBV11-3	.	TRBJ2-3	13	TGTGCCAGCAGCTTAGGGCGGGGTAATACGCAGTATTTT	CASSLGRGNTQYF
TRBD2	TRBV27	.	TRBJ2-7	15	TGTGCCAGCAGTTTAGGCGGGGGAGTAACCTACGAGCAGTACTTC	CASSLGGGVTYEQYF
.	TRBV5-5	.	TRBJ2-2	14	TGTGCCAGCAGCGGGCAGGTTAACACCGGGGAGCTGTTTTTT	CASSGQVNTGELFF
TRBD1	TRBV5-1	.	TRBJ1-2	13	TGCGCCAGCGGGAGCGGGACAGGTTATGGCTACACCTTC	CASGSGTGYGYTF
.	TRBV5-1	once	TRBJ2-7	14	TGCGCCAGCAGCTTGGATAGGAGCTCCTACGAGCAGTACTTC	CASSLDRSSYEQYF